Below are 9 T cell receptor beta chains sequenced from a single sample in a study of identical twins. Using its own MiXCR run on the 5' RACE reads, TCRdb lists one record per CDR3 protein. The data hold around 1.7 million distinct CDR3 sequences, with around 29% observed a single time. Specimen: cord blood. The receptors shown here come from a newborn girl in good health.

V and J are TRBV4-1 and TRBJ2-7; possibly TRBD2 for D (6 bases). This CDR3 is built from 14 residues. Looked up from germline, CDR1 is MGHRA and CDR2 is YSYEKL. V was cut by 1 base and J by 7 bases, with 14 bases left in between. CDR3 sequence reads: CASSQGRAYNEQYF. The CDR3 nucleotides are TGCGCCAGCAGCCAAGGGAGGGCCTACAATGAGCAGTACTTC.

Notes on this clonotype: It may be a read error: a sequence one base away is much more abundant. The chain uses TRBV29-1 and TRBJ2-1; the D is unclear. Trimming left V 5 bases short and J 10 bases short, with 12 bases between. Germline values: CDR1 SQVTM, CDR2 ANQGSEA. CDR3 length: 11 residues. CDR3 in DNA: TGCAGCGTTACATTGACCTACGAGCAGTTCTTC. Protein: CSVTLTYEQFF.

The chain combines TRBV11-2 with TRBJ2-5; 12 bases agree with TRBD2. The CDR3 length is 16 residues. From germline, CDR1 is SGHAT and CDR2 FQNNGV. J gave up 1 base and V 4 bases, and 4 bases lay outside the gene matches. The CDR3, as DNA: TGTGCCAGCAGCTCCGCACTAGCGGGAGGCCAAGAGACCCAGTACTTC. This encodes CASSSALAGGQETQYF. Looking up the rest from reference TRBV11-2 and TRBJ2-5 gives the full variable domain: EAGVAQSPRYKIIEKRQSVAFWCNPISGHATLYWYQQILGQGPKLLIQFQNNGVVDDSQLPKDRFSAERLKGVDSTLKIQPAKLEDSAVYLCASSSALAGGQETQYFGPGTRLLVL.

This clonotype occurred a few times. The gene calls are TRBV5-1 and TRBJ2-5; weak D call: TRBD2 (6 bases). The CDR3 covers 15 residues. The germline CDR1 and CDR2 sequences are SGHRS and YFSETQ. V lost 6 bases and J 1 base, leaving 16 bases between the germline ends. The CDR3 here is CASTPWAGTQETQYF. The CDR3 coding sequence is TGCGCCAGCACCCCTTGGGCGGGAACCCAAGAGACCCAGTACTTC.

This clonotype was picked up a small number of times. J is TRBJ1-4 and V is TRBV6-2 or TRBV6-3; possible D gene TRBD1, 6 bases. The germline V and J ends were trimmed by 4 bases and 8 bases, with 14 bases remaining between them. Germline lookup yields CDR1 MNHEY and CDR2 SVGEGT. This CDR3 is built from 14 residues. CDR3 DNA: TGTGCCAGCAGTTTAAAGCTGAGGGGGGAAAAACTGTTTTTT. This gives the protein CASSLKLRGEKLFF.

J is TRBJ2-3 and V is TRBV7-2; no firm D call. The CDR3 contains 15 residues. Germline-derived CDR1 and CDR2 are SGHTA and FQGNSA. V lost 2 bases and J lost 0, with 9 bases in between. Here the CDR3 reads CASSLSAASTDTQYF. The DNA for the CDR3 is TGTGCCAGCAGCTTAAGCGCCGCTAGCACAGATACGCAGTATTTT.

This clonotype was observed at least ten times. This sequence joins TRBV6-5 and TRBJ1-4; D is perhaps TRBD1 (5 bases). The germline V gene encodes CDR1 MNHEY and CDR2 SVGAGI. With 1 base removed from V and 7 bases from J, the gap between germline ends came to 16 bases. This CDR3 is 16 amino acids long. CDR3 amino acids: CASSYLGGTRGEKLFF. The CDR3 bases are TGTGCCAGCAGTTACTTGGGGGGGACCCGGGGTGAAAAACTGTTTTTT.

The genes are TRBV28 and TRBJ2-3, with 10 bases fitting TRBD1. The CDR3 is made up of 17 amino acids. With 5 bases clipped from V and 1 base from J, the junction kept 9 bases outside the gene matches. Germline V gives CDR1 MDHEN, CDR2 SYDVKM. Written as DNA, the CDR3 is TGTGCCAGCAGTCTAGAATCCGGGACAGGGGGCACAGATACGCAGTATTTT. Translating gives CASSLESGTGGTDTQYF.

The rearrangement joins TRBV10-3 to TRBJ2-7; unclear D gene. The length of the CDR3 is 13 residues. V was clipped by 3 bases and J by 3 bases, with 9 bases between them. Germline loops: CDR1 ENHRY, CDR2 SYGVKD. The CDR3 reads CAISDKRYYEQYF. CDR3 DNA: TGTGCCATCAGTGACAAGCGATACTACGAGCAGTACTTC.